What follows are 23 T cell receptor beta chains derived from one specimen sequenced in a study of identical twins. TCRdb ran MiXCR on the 5' RACE reads and lists one entry per CDR3 protein. The sample lists around 1.7 million distinct CDR3 sequences, 32% occurring once. Input material: cord blood. The receptors originated from a newborn girl in good health.

The chain employs TRBV3-1 and TRBJ1-2; tentative D call: TRBD1 (6 bases). Per germline, CDR1 LGHDT and CDR2 YNNKEL (reference sequence). The CDR3 loop spans 15 amino acids. V was trimmed by 0 bases and J by 5 bases, leaving 13 bases between them. CDR3 in DNA: TGTGCCAGCAGCCAAGATTTCGGGGGCCGGTATGGCTACACCTTC. Protein sequence: CASSQDFGGRYGYTF.

CDR3 DNA sequence: TGCAGTGCCACTCGACTCCTAGCGGGAATGGGTGAGCAGTACTTC. Translated, it gives CSATRLLAGMGEQYF. V gene TRBV20-1 combines with J gene TRBJ2-7; TRBD2 agrees at 9 bases. The CDR3 consists of 15 residues. The J segment lost 7 bases and the V segment lost 6 bases, leaving 16 bases of the junction unmatched. Looked up from germline, CDR1 is DFQATT and CDR2 is SNEGSKA (reference sequence).

This sequence joins TRBV5-1 and TRBJ2-3, with 7 bases fitting TRBD2. The germline V gene encodes CDR1 SGHRS and CDR2 YFSETQ. With 0 bases clipped from V and 2 bases from J, the junction kept 12 bases outside the gene matches. This CDR3 has 18 residues. The CDR3 region has the DNA TGCGCCAGCAGCTTGGCGATGGACACCCGGGGGGTCACAGATACGCAGTATTTT. Its protein product is CASSLAMDTRGVTDTQYF.

J is TRBJ2-5 and V is TRBV5-4, with 12 bases fitting TRBD1. Gene TRBJ2-7 matches the end of the DNA better, so the J call may be wrong. The V gene's germline CDR1 is SGHNT and CDR2 YYREEE (reference sequence). This CDR3 contains 14 residues. CDR3 residues: CATLPGQGAREQYF. In DNA, the CDR3 is TGTGCCACCCTACCGGGACAGGGGGCGCGCGAGCAGTACTTC.

The gene calls are TRBV25-1 and TRBJ2-2, with 7 bases aligning to TRBD1. The J segment lost 3 bases and the V segment lost 7 bases, leaving 2 bases of the junction unmatched. Per the germline V gene, CDR1 is MGHDK and CDR2 is SYGVNS. The CDR3 is 13 residues long. CDR3 DNA: TGTGCCAGCATTACAGGGGACACCGGGGAGCTGTTTTTT. Translated: CASITGDTGELFF. Full variable domain (outside the CDR3, taken from reference TRBV25-1 and TRBJ2-2): EADIYQTPRYLVIGTGKKITLECSQTMGHDKMYWYQQDPGMELHLIHYSYGVNSTEKGDLSSESTVSRIRTEHFPLTLESARPSHTSQYLCASITGDTGELFFGEGSRLTVL.

This clonotype was observed a few times. The chain uses TRBV6-2 or TRBV6-3 and TRBJ2-5; no firm D call. Germline CDR1 and CDR2: MNHEY and SVGEGT. The CDR3 totals 16 residues. Trimming stripped 4 bases from V and 11 bases from J, with 26 bases between. CDR3 protein: CASSCSSVLWRNEQYF. CDR3 DNA sequence: TGTGCCAGCAGTTGCTCTAGTGTTTTATGGCGAAATGAGCAGTACTTC.

The genes are TRBV10-3 and TRBJ1-3; a possible D gene is TRBD1 (6 bases). Germline V gene lookup returns CDR1 ENHRY and CDR2 SYGVKD. The CDR3 totals 14 residues. Trimming shortened V by 2 bases and J by 4 bases, and 9 bases separated the two germline ends. This CDR3 reads CAISEGRGGNTIYF. The CDR3 bases are TGTGCCATCAGTGAGGGCAGGGGAGGAAACACCATATATTTT.

This clonotype was seen a few times. The chain uses TRBV10-3 and TRBJ1-2; 8 positions agree with TRBD1. With V trimmed by 7 bases and J by 4 bases, 8 bases remained unmatched. The germline gives CDR1 ENHRY, CDR2 SYGVKD. This CDR3 region has 14 residues. This chain's CDR3 is CAITEGQGAYGYTF. For the CDR3, the DNA is TGTGCCATCACCGAGGGGCAGGGGGCCTATGGCTACACCTTC.

The chain recombines TRBV6-1 with TRBJ2-4, with 9 bases lining up with TRBD1. The junction had 5 bases not matched to a gene; V was cut back by 10 bases and J by 1 base. Germline loops: CDR1 MNHNS, CDR2 SASEGT. This CDR3 is 14 amino acids long. CDR3 bases: TGTGCCACCGACAGGGGGGGGGCCAAAAACATTCAGTACTTC. This sequence encodes CATDRGGAKNIQYF.

J is TRBJ2-5 and V is TRBV7-2; D gene unclear. The length of the CDR3 is 14 residues. The V gene lost 0 bases and the J gene lost 11 bases, with 16 bases spanning the gap. Germline V CDR1 and CDR2: SGHTA, FQGNSA. CDR3 nucleotides: TGTGCCAGCAGCTTAGCGCGCGGCTACAATGAGCAGTACTTC. This encodes CASSLARGYNEQYF. The full variable domain, completed using reference TRBV7-2 and TRBJ2-5, is GAGVSQSPSNKVTEKGKDVELRCDPISGHTALYWYRQSLGQGLEFLIYFQGNSAPDKSGLPSDRFSAERTGGSVSTLTIQRTQQEDSAVYLCASSLARGYNEQYFGPGTRLLVL.

There are many counts of this clonotype. The gene calls are TRBV11-2 and TRBJ1-2; D gene unclear. The CDR3 consists of 14 residues. Trimming pared 5 bases from V and 3 bases from J, leaving 13 bases between. Looked up from germline, CDR1 is SGHAT and CDR2 is FQNNGV. The CDR3 reads CASSPRPTHYGYTF. The CDR3 region has the DNA TGTGCCAGCAGCCCAAGGCCGACCCACTATGGCTACACCTTC.

The V gene is TRBV7-3, the J gene TRBJ2-3, with 9 bases matching TRBD2. This CDR3 is built from 17 residues. With 4 bases clipped from V and 0 bases from J, the junction kept 8 bases outside the gene matches. Germline loops: CDR1 SGHTA, CDR2 FQGTGA. CDR3 sequence: CASSWTSVHSSTDTQYF. CDR3 sequence (DNA): TGTGCCAGCAGCTGGACTAGCGTACACTCTAGCACAGATACGCAGTATTTT. The whole variable domain, filled in from reference TRBV7-3 and TRBJ2-3, reads GAGVSQTPSNKVTEKGKYVELRCDPISGHTALYWYRQSLGQGPEFLIYFQGTGAADDSGLPNDRFFAVRPEGSVSTLKIQRTERGDSAVYLCASSWTSVHSSTDTQYFGPGTRLTVL.

The rearrangement links TRBV6-6 to TRBJ2-3, with TRBD2 identical over 10 bases. J lost 3 bases, V lost 9 bases, and 6 bases had no gene match. CDR3 length: 14 amino acids. CDR1 MNHNY and CDR2 SVGAGI come from the germline V gene (reference sequence). The CDR3 protein is CASIAGGRTDTQYF. The CDR3 coding sequence is TGTGCCAGTATAGCGGGGGGCCGTACAGATACGCAGTATTTT.

This sequence joins TRBV18 and TRBJ2-1; D call uncertain. With 3 bases removed from V and 0 bases from J, the gap between germline ends came to 12 bases. CDR3 length: 16 residues. Germline CDR1 is KGHSH and CDR2 is LQKENI. The CDR3 region is CASSPLDKSSYNEQFF. Here the CDR3 DNA reads TGTGCCAGCTCACCCCTCGACAAAAGCTCCTACAATGAGCAGTTCTTC.

This clonotype showed up just a few times. The gene calls are TRBV20-1 and TRBJ2-3, with D perhaps matching TRBD2 (5 bases). Per germline, CDR1 DFQATT and CDR2 SNEGSKA (reference sequence). Between the trimmed V and J ends, which lost 1 base and 1 base, there was a span of 12 bases. The CDR3 is 15 residues long. CDR3: CSARVSGSGTDTQYF. CDR3 coding DNA: TGCAGTGCTAGAGTGTCGGGGTCGGGCACAGATACGCAGTATTTT.

The CDR3 region is CSAWTSGRYNEQYF. Written as DNA, the CDR3 is TGCAGTGCTTGGACTAGCGGGAGGTACAATGAGCAGTACTTC. The chain joins TRBV20-1 to TRBJ2-1; 14 bases agree with TRBD2. With the DNA end fitting TRBJ2-7 better, the J assignment may be wrong. The V gene's germline CDR1 is DFQATT and CDR2 SNEGSKA (reference sequence). The CDR3 covers 14 residues.

Only a few counts were recorded for this clonotype. This chain uses TRBV27 with TRBJ2-5; tentatively, D is TRBD2 (6 bases). Trimming took 6 bases from V and 0 from J, leaving 11 bases between them. The CDR3 spans 14 residues. CDR1 MNHEY and CDR2 SMNVEV come from the germline V gene (reference sequence). Here the CDR3 DNA reads TGTGCCAGCAGGCCACTAGCTCACCAAGAGACCCAGTACTTC. Translation: CASRPLAHQETQYF.

With regard to this clonotype: This may be a read error, as it is one base from a much larger clone. The chain links TRBV29-1 to TRBJ1-2; D is ambiguous. This CDR3 is built from 9 residues. Germline values: CDR1 SQVTM, CDR2 ANQGSEA. The CDR3 protein is CSDSYGHTF. CDR3 DNA: TGCAGCGACAGCTATGGCCACACCTTC.

This clonotype was picked up a small number of times. The gene calls are TRBV6-1 and TRBJ1-5; D call uncertain. This CDR3 is 15 amino acids long. V lost 7 bases to trimming and J lost 0 bases, with 13 bases between them. Germline V gene lookup returns CDR1 MNHNS and CDR2 SASEGT. The CDR3 DNA reads as TGTGCCAGCAAAGCCGAAGTCACTAGCAATCAGCCCCAGCATTTT. Translation gives CASKAEVTSNQPQHF.

This clonotype was observed many times. The genes are TRBV29-1 and TRBJ2-3; 11 bases match TRBD2. With V trimmed by 2 bases and J by 2 bases, 9 bases remained unmatched. CDR1 and CDR2 from the germline V gene are SQVTM and ANQGSEA. This CDR3 has 17 amino acids. CDR3 nucleotides: TGCAGCGTTGAAAGGTATCGACTAGCGGGGCCCACAGATACGCAGTATTTT. Amino acid sequence: CSVERYRLAGPTDTQYF.

The chain combines TRBV5-1 with TRBJ2-1; no clear D. Germline V lookup: CDR1 SGHRS, CDR2 YFSETQ. CDR3 length: 15 amino acids. V was shortened by 4 bases and J by 9 bases, with 20 bases between the two germline ends. CDR3 in amino acids: CASSPMAGPRSEQFF. The CDR3 region has the DNA TGCGCCAGCAGCCCTATGGCCGGGCCGAGAAGTGAGCAGTTCTTC.

Concerning this clonotype: Its ends do not fully match the called genes, so a read error is possible. J is TRBJ1-2 and V is TRBV9; no clear D gene. The CDR3 runs 13 residues. Germline V gives CDR1 SGDLS, CDR2 YYNGEE. For the CDR3, the DNA is TGTGTCAGCAGCGTAGCGGGCCTCTATGGCTACACCTTC. Protein sequence: CVSSVAGLYGYTF.

The chain uses TRBV9 and TRBJ1-1, with 7 bases identical to TRBD1. Germline V lookup: CDR1 SGDLS, CDR2 YYNGEE. There are 16 residues in the CDR3. The ends lost 4 bases at V and 3 bases at J; junction bases unmatched: 12. CDR3 sequence: CASSSPTQGSDTEAFF. Here the CDR3 DNA reads TGTGCCAGCAGCTCGCCCACACAGGGGAGTGACACTGAAGCTTTCTTT. The full variable domain, with the rest looked up from reference TRBV9 and TRBJ1-1, is DSGVTQTPKHLITATGQRVTLRCSPRSGDLSVYWYQQSLDQGLQFLIQYYNGEERAKGNILERFSAQQFPDLHSELNLSSLELGDSALYFCASSSPTQGSDTEAFFGQGTRLTVV.